The next 20 T cell receptor beta chains were all read from a single sample in a study of T cell repertoires in cytomegalovirus infection. TCRdb analysed the reads with MiXCR anew, one entry per CDR3 protein. The repertoire holds 550,000 to 850,000 distinct CDR3 sequences, around a third seen once, with roughly 18% in the top ten. These receptors' antigens are unknown. The sequences come from cultured PBMCs, collected from culture after CMV antigen stimulation. The receptor source for this set is a human donor in good health (CMV status not recorded). Some clones in this sample may be carry-over from other donors' samples.

This chain links TRBV2 with TRBJ1-5; TRBD1 is a possible D gene (5 bases). V gave up 7 bases and J gave up 2 bases, with 9 bases separating them. Germline values: CDR1 SNHLY, CDR2 FYNNEI. CDR3 length: 13 residues. The CDR3 loop reads CASMGQGNQPQHF. In DNA form, the CDR3 reads TGTGCCAGCATGGGGCAGGGCAATCAGCCCCAGCATTTT.

This clonotype has a handful of counts. The genes are TRBV7-6 and TRBJ2-1; 7 positions match TRBD2. The CDR3 extends over 16 amino acids. CDR1 and CDR2 from the germline V gene are SGHVS and FNYEAQ. Trimming at V came to 5 bases and at J to 4 bases, leaving 11 bases not matched to a gene. In DNA, the CDR3 is TGTGCCAGCAGCCAAGGGGAGGGCCCCAGTTACAATGAGCAGTTCTTC. It codes for CASSQGEGPSYNEQFF.

This clonotype showed up just a few times. This chain joins TRBV4-1 and TRBJ2-2, with 8 positions matching TRBD2. Germline trimming cut 2 bases from V and 5 bases from J; bases unmatched to any gene: 7. The germline V gene encodes CDR1 MGHRA and CDR2 YSYEKL. The CDR3 loop spans 16 amino acids. CDR3 in amino acids: CASSQLTGTSTGELFF. The CDR3 bases are TGCGCCAGCAGCCAACTTACCGGGACTAGTACCGGGGAGCTGTTTTTT.

This rearrangement joins TRBV19 to TRBJ2-7, with 7 bases matching TRBD1. Germline V gene sequence: CDR1 LNHDA, CDR2 SQIVND (reference sequence). The CDR3 is made up of 14 amino acids. The V gene end was trimmed by 4 bases and the J gene end by 11 bases; junction bases not matched to a gene: 14. CDR3 bases: TGTGCCAGTAGTACCCCCTATCGACAGGGTGTTAAGTACTTC. Protein product: CASSTPYRQGVKYF.

In its sample, this clonotype was seen a few times. This chain joins TRBV7-9 and TRBJ2-1, with D possibly being TRBD1 or TRBD2 (5 bases each). The CDR3 covers 15 residues. Trimming cost V 1 base and J 8 bases, with 15 bases left between them. Germline V gives CDR1 SEHNR, CDR2 FQNEAQ (reference sequence). Here the CDR3 reads CASSLEWGPGDEQFF. CDR3 in DNA: TGTGCCAGCAGCTTAGAGTGGGGCCCCGGGGATGAGCAGTTCTTC.

The chain employs TRBV12-3 or TRBV12-4 and TRBJ2-1; 13 positions agree with TRBD2. The CDR3 is 16 residues long. V dropped 6 bases and J dropped 7; count of bases not matched to a gene: 9. As DNA, the CDR3 is TGTGCCAGCAGCCTGACTAGCGGGAGGATGGGGAATGAGCAGTTCTTC. It is translated as CASSLTSGRMGNEQFF.

The chain carries TRBV7-2 and TRBJ2-1, with D hard to call. Germline CDR1 SGHTA, CDR2 FQGNSA. The length of the CDR3 is 14 residues. Trimming took 2 bases from V and 5 from J, leaving 10 bases between them. CDR3 region: CASSLRGLNNEQFF. The CDR3 DNA sequence: TGTGCCAGCAGCTTACGTGGATTGAACAATGAGCAGTTCTTC.

This clonotype has just one count. This chain uses TRBV20-1 with TRBJ2-3; unclear D gene. Trimming removed 6 bases at V and 1 base at J, with 17 bases between. Germline values: CDR1 DFQATT, CDR2 SNEGSKA (reference sequence). CDR3 length: 15 residues. This CDR3 is CSARQWVICTDTQYF. In nucleotides, the CDR3 is TGCAGTGCCCGCCAATGGGTGATCTGCACAGATACGCAGTATTTT.

This clonotype was found a few times. The chain combines TRBV7-9 with TRBJ1-1; the D gene is possibly TRBD1 (5 bases). Germline assignment: CDR1 SEHNR and CDR2 FQNEAQ (reference sequence). V shed 5 bases and J shed 4 bases, with 11 bases lying between them. The CDR3 is made up of 13 amino acids. Here the CDR3 reads CASSPVQGTEAFF. CDR3 sequence (DNA): TGTGCCAGCAGCCCAGTTCAGGGCACTGAAGCTTTCTTT.

This clonotype was seen a handful of times. The chain links TRBV6-6 to TRBJ1-2; 7 nucleotides match TRBD1. Germline CDR1 and CDR2: MNHNY and SVGAGI (reference sequence). V lost 0 bases to trimming and J lost 8 bases; unmatched junction nucleotides: 6. CDR3 size: 14 residues. The CDR3 loop reads CASSYSTGLGGYTF. DNA for the CDR3: TGTGCCAGCAGTTACTCGACAGGGCTAGGCGGCTACACCTTC.

This clonotype was seen more than once but under ten times. This chain links TRBV6-2 or TRBV6-3 with TRBJ2-1; D call uncertain. Germline assignment: CDR1 MNHEY and CDR2 SVGEGT. V lost 2 bases and J lost 0, with 11 bases in between. The CDR3 extends over 16 amino acids. CDR3 nucleotide sequence: TGTGCCAGCAGTTACCATGACTGGAGCTCCTACAATGAGCAGTTCTTC. Its protein is CASSYHDWSSYNEQFF.

The rearrangement uses TRBV6-1 and TRBJ2-4; 7 positions match TRBD1. The CDR3 spans 16 residues. V lost 5 bases to trimming and J lost 0 bases; unmatched junction nucleotides: 7. CDR1 and CDR2 from the germline V gene are MNHNS and SASEGT. The CDR3 sequence: CASSLDRQLAKNIQYF. For the CDR3, the DNA is TGTGCCAGCAGTCTGGACAGGCAGCTAGCCAAAAACATTCAGTACTTC.

The table lists this clonotype with many counts. V gene TRBV7-8 combines with J gene TRBJ2-7; TRBD2 aligns across 7 bases. CDR3 length: 14 amino acids. CDR1 is SGHVS and CDR2 is FQNEAQ in the germline V gene. J lost 5 bases, V lost 3 bases, and 7 bases had no gene match. CDR3 residues: CASSFGGSRNEQYF. In DNA form, the CDR3 reads TGTGCCAGCAGCTTTGGCGGGAGTAGGAACGAGCAGTACTTC.

The chain employs TRBV6-5 and TRBJ2-1; the D is unclear. Deletions cut 2 bases from V and 2 bases from J, with 10 bases between. In germline, CDR1 is MNHEY, CDR2 SVGAGI. The CDR3 is 15 amino acids. The CDR3, as DNA: TGTGCCAGCAGTTACGAAGGGCGCACCTACAATGAGCAGTTCTTC. It yields the protein CASSYEGRTYNEQFF.

V gene TRBV11-2 combines with J gene TRBJ2-7; 8 nucleotides align to TRBD1. With 3 bases clipped from V and 1 base from J, the junction kept 5 bases outside the gene matches. The CDR3 contains 15 residues. Germline CDR1 reads SGHAT; CDR2 reads FQNNGV. CDR3 in amino acids: CASSFPGQASYEQYF. The CDR3 nucleotides read TGTGCCAGCAGCTTCCCGGGACAGGCTTCCTACGAGCAGTACTTC.

This clonotype came up many times. The CDR3 DNA is TGTGCCAGCAGCTCCCACGCACTAGCAAACCAAGAGACCCAGTACTTC. Protein: CASSSHALANQETQYF. V gene TRBV7-2 combines with J gene TRBJ2-5, with TRBD2 as a possible D gene (6 bases). Trimming took off 4 bases at V and 0 bases at J, with 15 bases between the two ends. This CDR3 region has 16 residues. Germline assignment: CDR1 SGHTA and CDR2 FQGNSA.

In this sample, this clonotype turned up a few times. This chain links TRBV4-1 with TRBJ2-1; D gene unclear. Trimming pared 4 bases from V and 8 bases from J, leaving 12 bases between. CDR1 MGHRA and CDR2 YSYEKL come from the germline V gene. CDR3 length: 13 residues. The CDR3 loop is CASSLRSWDEQFF. The CDR3 DNA sequence: TGCGCCAGCAGCCTCAGATCCTGGGATGAGCAGTTCTTC.

The rearrangement links TRBV7-2 to TRBJ2-1; TRBD1 matches at 10 bases. Unmatched junction bases numbered 7, after V lost 6 bases and J lost 2 bases. This CDR3 is built from 16 residues. Germline V gene lookup returns CDR1 SGHTA and CDR2 FQGNSA. CDR3 sequence: CASSPVGTGAYNEQFF. The CDR3 DNA is TGTGCCAGCAGTCCAGTGGGGACAGGGGCCTACAATGAGCAGTTCTTC.

In this sample, this clonotype turned up a few times. This chain links TRBV6-5 with TRBJ1-2; D is undetermined. Germline V gene sequence: CDR1 MNHEY, CDR2 SVGAGI. The CDR3 extends over 15 amino acids. The V gene lost 0 bases and the J gene lost 0 bases, with 8 bases spanning the gap. CDR3 DNA: TGTGCCAGCAGTTACTCTCGGGGAGCTAACTATGGCTACACCTTC. This translates into CASSYSRGANYGYTF.

In its sample, this clonotype was seen once. The chain employs TRBV15 and TRBJ2-7; maybe TRBD2 (6 bases). The CDR3 is 16 amino acids. CDR1 LNHNV and CDR2 YYDKDF come from the germline V gene (reference sequence). The V end was cut by 5 bases, the J end by 3 bases, with 20 bases between. CDR3 amino acids: CATSYLDGTGRYEQYF. CDR3 in DNA: TGTGCCACCAGCTACCTGGACGGGACTGGGCGCTACGAGCAGTACTTC.